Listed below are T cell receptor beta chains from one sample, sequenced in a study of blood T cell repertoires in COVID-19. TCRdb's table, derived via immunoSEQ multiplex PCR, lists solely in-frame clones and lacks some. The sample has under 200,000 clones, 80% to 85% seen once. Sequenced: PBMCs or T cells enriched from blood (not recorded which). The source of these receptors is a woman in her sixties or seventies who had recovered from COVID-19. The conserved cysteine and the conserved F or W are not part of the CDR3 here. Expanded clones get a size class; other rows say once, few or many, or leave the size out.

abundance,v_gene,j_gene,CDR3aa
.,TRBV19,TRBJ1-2,ASSTVYRGTNYGYT
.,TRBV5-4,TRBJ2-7,ASSSRQESYEQY
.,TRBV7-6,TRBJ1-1,ASSQGQGPGEAF
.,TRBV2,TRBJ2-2,ASGQEFANTGELF
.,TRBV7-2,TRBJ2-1,ASRIRDSRNEQF
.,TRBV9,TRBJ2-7,ASSVGGSAYEQY
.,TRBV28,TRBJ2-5,ASNARDEGEETQY
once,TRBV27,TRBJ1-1,ASRGPVGTEAF
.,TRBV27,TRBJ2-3,ASSTTGTSVADTQY
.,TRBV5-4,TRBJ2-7,ASSFDRLNGNEQY
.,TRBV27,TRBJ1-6,ASSLAGSYNSPLH
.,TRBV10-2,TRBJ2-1,ASSDLRTSGGYNEQF
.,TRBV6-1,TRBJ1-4,ASSEEPGWGLEKLF
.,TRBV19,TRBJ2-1,ASSIRTTYNEQF
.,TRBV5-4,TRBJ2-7,ASSLESGGAHEQY
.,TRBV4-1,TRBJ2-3,ASSQFGGTDTQY
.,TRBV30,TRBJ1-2,AWSAMAGGGYGYT
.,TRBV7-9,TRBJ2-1,ASSERTGGYNEQF
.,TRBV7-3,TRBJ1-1,ASSANRDRGAF
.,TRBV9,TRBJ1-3,ASSVAGRAGGNTIY
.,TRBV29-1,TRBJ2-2,SVEGGTGELF
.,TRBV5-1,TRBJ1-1,ASRGQGPRASEAF
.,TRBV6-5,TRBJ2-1,ASSYGATYNEQF
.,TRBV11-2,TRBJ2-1,ASSLGSWQGNEQF
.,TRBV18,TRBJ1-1,ASSRARGRDAEAF
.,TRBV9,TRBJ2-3,ASSPRTGTDTQY
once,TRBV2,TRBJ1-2,ASSEQGGGYT
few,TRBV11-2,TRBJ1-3,ASSSRAGLSGNTIY
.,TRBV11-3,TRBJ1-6,ASSLRGDSPLH
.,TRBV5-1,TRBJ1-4,ASGYRSTNEKLF
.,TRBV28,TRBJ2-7,ASSQLDFPWEQY
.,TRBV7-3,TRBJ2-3,ASSLPSSDTQY
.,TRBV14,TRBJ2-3,ASSQVGGYTDTQY
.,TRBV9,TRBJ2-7,ASSALGQGANEQY
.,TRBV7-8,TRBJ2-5,ASSLSLHQETQY
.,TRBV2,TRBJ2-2,ASRVGLAGELF
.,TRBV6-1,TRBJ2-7,ASSEVGRQY
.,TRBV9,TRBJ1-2,ASSVSANYGYT
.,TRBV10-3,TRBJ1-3,AISEDNSGNTIY
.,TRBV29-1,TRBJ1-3,SVVGVGNTIY
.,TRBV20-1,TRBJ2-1,SASRLDYNEQF
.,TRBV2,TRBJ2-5,ASQTTIYQETQY
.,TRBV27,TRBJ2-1,ASRPWGTSFNEQF
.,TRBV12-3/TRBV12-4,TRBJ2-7,ASSFGTGYEQY
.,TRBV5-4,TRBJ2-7,ASSFNREDEQY
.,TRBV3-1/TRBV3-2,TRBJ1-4,ASEVTGTNEKLF
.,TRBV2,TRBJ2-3,ASSKGTSGGRADTQY
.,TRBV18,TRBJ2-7,ASSPVGTGAPEQY
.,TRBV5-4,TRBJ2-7,ASSLGTAGREQY
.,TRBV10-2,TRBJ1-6,ASREDTYNSPLH
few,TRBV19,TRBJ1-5,ASSPGTGGGNQPQH
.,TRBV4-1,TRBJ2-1,ASSQDHLAVGNEQF
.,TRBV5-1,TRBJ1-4,ASSLDQGSSNEKLF
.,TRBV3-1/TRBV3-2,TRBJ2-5,ASSLGTSGSETQY
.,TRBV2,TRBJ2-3,ASRPRDYVGQSTDTQY
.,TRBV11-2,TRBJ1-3,ASSLAGAAGNTIY
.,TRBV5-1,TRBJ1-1,ASAATGTGNTEAF
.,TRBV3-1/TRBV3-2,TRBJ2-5,ASSQVVGEETQY
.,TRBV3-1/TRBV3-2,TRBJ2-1,ASRETPTSYNEQF